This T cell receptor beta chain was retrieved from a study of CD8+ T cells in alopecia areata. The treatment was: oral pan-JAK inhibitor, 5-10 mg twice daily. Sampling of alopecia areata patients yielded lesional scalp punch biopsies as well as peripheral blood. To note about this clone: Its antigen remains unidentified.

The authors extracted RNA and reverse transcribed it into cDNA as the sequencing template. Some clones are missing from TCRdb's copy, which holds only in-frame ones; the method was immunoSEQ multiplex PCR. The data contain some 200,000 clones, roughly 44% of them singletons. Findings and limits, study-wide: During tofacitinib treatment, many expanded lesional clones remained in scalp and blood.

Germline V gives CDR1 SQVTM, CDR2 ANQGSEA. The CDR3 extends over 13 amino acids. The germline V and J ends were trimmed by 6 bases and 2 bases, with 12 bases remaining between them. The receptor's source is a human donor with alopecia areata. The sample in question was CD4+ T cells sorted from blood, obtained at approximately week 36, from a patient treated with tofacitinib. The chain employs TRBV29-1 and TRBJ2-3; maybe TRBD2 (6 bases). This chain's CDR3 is CSVATGLTDTQYF. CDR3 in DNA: TGCAGCGTCGCTACGGGACTCACAGATACGCAGTATTTT.